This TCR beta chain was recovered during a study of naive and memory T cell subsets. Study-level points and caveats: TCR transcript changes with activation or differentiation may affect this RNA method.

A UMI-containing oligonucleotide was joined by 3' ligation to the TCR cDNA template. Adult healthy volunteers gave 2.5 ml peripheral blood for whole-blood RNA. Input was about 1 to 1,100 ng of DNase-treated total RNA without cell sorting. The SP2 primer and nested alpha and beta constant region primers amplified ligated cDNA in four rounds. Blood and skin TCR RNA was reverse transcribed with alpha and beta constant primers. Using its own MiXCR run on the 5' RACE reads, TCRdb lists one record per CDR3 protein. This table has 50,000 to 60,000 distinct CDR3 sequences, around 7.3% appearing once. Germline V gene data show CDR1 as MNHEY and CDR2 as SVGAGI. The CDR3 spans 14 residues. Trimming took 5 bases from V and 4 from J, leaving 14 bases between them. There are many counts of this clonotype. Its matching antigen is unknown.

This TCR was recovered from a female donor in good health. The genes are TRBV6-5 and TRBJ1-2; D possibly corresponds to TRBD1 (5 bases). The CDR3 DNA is TGTGCCAGCAGTCGGGGGGGACGGAGCTATGGCTACACCTTC. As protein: CASSRGGRSYGYTF.